This entry features one T cell receptor beta chain sequence. Its antigen is unidentified. TCRdb's copy holds only in-frame clones and misses some; the assay was immunoSEQ multiplex PCR. The data contain approximately 90,000 clones, 93% of them singletons. The donors were in the roughly 110-subject validation cohort, distinct from the approximately 610-subject first cohort. These data are taken from a study of cytomegalovirus exposure and HLA in healthy donors. The CDR3 contains 16 residues. V was cut by 5 bases and J by 4 bases, with 20 bases left in between. Germline CDR1 is SGHAT and CDR2 is FQNNGV. Notes on the study in general: A few of the chains that were CMV-associated were confirmed in vitro to be specific for CMV antigens.

Sequenced input: PBMCs. This receptor was taken from a young woman in good health and CMV-seropositive. V is TRBV11-2 and J is TRBJ2-5; D may be TRBD2 (6 bases). The CDR3 region is CASSPMGLAWGETQYF. In nucleotides, the CDR3 is TGTGCCAGCAGCCCTATGGGTCTAGCGTGGGGAGAGACCCAGTACTTC.